The present TCR beta chain was sequenced within a study of blood T cell repertoires in COVID-19. Study-wide context: Acute-phase and convalescent COVID-19 samples originated in the United States, Italy and Spain. PBMCs, B-cell-depleted T cells, or T cells provided the cDNA or gDNA that made up the material.

As originally analysed: Estimated nucleated cell counts came from reference gene primer amplification. Only in-frame clones appear in the TCRdb table, and some are missing; sequencing was by immunoSEQ multiplex PCR. The D gene and trimming were derived from the DNA, and the V and J assignments and clone size from that table. This table has approximately 250,000 clones, 86% appearing once. CDR1 SGHTA and CDR2 FQGNSA come from the germline V gene. The CDR3 spans 14 residues. V was pared by 5 bases and J by 3 bases, with 4 bases of the junction left unmatched. The sequence was obtained from a man younger than 35 with active or convalescent COVID-19. Sample: peripheral blood. The chain recombines TRBV7-2 with TRBJ1-5; 7 bases map to TRBD1. The CDR3 DNA sequence: TGTGCCAGCAGCCCAGGGACAGCCAATCAGCCCCAGCATTTT. Translating it yields CASSPGTANQPQHF.